This passage covers 4 T cell receptor beta chains from one sample sequenced in a study of blood T cell repertoires in COVID-19. Generated by immunoSEQ multiplex PCR, the TCRdb table keeps only in-frame clones and is missing some. The data show over 100,000 clones, about 79% seen once. Input material: peripheral blood. The receptors derive from a woman of 80 years or more with active or convalescent COVID-19.

The chain joins TRBV27 to TRBJ1-4; 8 bases are a match to TRBD1. Germline assignment: CDR1 MNHEY and CDR2 SMNVEV (reference sequence). V lost 5 bases to trimming and J lost 13 bases; unmatched junction nucleotides: 9. This CDR3 region has 13 residues. The CDR3 nucleotides read TGTGCCAGCAGTCCTTCGACAGGGGCTAGACTGTTTTTT. Amino acid sequence: CASSPSTGARLFF.

This clone has a handful of counts. The chain employs TRBV28 and TRBJ2-7; D is unclear. CDR1 is MDHEN, CDR2 SYDVKM, per germline. V was cut by 4 bases and J by 6 bases, with 10 bases left in between. CDR3 length: 12 amino acids. The CDR3 loop is CASSSTVFEQYF. The CDR3 DNA reads TGTGCCAGCAGTTCAACAGTATTCGAGCAGTACTTC.

This chain connects TRBV9 to TRBJ2-5; weak D call: TRBD2 (6 bases). Germline CDR1 reads SGDLS; CDR2 reads YYNGEE. The CDR3 is 15 amino acids. V lost 0 bases to trimming and J lost 1 base, with 10 bases between them. The CDR3 bases are TGTGCCAGCAGCGTAGGTCACGGGAGCCAAGAGACCCAGTACTTC. Its protein is CASSVGHGSQETQYF. The full variable domain, completed using reference TRBV9 and TRBJ2-5, is DSGVTQTPKHLITATGQRVTLRCSPRSGDLSVYWYQQSLDQGLQFLIQYYNGEERAKGNILERFSAQQFPDLHSELNLSSLELGDSALYFCASSVGHGSQETQYFGPGTRLLVL.

The gene calls are TRBV19 and TRBJ2-7, with 7 positions matching TRBD1. This CDR3 spans 14 amino acids. The germline CDR1 and CDR2 sequences are LNHDA and SQIVND (reference sequence). Trimming at V came to 10 bases and at J to 0 bases, leaving 9 bases not matched to a gene. DNA for the CDR3: TGTGCCACGAAAACAGGGGCGGCCTCCTACGAGCAGTACTTC. Amino acids: CATKTGAASYEQYF.